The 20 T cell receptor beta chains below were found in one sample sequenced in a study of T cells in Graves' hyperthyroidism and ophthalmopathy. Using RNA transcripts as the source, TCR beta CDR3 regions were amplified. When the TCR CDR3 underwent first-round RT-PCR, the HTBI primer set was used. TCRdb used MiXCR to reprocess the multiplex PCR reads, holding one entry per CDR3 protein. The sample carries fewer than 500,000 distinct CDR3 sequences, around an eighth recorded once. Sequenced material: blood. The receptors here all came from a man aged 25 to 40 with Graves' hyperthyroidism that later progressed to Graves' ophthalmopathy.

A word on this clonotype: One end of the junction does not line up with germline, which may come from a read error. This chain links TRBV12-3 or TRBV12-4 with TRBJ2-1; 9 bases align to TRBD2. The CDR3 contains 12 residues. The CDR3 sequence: CASSFERGVWFF. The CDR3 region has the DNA TGCGCCAGCAGTTTTGAGCGGGGGGTTTGGTTCTTC.

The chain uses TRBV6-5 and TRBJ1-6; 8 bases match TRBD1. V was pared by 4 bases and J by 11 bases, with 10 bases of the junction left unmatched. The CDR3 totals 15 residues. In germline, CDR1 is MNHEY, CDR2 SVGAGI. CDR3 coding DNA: TGTGCCAGCAGTTCGTCCGGGACAGGCCCACCACCCCTCCACTTT. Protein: CASSSSGTGPPPLHF.

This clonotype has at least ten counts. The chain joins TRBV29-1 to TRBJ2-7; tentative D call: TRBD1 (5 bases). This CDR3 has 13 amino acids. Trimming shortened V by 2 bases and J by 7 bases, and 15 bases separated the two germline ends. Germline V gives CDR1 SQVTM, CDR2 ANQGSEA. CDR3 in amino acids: CSVETQGYREQYF. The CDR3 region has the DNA TGCAGCGTTGAAACTCAGGGCTACAGGGAGCAGTACTTC.

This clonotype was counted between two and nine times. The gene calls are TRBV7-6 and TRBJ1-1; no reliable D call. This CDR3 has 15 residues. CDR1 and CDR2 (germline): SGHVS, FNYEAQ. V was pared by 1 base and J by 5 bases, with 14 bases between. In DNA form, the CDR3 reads TGTGCCAGCAGCTTAGGGGCCGGGCCGGAGACTGAAGCTTTCTTT. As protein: CASSLGAGPETEAFF.

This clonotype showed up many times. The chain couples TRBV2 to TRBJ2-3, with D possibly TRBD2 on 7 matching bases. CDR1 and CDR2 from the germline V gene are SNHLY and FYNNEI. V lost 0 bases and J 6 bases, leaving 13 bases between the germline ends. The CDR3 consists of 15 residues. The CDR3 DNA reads TGTGCCAGCAGTGAAGCGGGGGGGCGTCCGGATACGCAGTATTTT. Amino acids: CASSEAGGRPDTQYF.

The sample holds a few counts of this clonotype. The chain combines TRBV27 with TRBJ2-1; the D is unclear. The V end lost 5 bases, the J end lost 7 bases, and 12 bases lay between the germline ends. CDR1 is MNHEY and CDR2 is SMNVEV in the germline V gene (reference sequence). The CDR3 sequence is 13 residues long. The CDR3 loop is CASSPLHGNEQFF. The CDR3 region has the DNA TGTGCCAGCAGTCCGCTACACGGAAATGAGCAGTTCTTC.

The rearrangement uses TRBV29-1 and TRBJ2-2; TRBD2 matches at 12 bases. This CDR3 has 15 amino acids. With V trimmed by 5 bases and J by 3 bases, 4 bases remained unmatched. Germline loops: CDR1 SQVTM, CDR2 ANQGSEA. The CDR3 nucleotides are TGCAGCGTTTCGCTAGCGGGGGGGTACACCGGGGAGCTGTTTTTT. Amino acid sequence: CSVSLAGGYTGELFF.

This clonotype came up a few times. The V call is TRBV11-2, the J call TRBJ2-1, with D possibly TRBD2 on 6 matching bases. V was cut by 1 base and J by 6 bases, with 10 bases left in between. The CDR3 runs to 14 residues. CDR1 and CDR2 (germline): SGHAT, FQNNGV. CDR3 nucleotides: TGTGCCAGCAGCTTAGTGCTAGCGAGCAATGAGCAGTTCTTC. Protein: CASSLVLASNEQFF.

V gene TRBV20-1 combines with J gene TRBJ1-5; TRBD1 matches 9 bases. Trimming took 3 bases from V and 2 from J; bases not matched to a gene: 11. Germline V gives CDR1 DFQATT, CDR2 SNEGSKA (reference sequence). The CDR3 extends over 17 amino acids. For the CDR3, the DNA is TGCAGTGCTAGGTGGAGGCCAACAGGGGGCCGCAATCAGCCCCAGCATTTT. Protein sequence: CSARWRPTGGRNQPQHF.

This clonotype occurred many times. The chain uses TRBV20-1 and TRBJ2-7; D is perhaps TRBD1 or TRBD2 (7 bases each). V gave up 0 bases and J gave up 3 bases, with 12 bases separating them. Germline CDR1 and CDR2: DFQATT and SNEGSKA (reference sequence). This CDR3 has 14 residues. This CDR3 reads CSARDQGGYYEQYF. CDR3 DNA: TGCAGTGCTAGAGACCAGGGGGGGTACTACGAGCAGTACTTC.

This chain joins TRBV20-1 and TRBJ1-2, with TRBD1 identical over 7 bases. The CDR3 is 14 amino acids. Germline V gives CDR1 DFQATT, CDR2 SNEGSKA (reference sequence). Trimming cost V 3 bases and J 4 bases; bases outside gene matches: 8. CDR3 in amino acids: CSASPRGPLYGYTF. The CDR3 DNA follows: TGCAGTGCTAGCCCGAGGGGGCCCCTCTATGGCTACACCTTC.

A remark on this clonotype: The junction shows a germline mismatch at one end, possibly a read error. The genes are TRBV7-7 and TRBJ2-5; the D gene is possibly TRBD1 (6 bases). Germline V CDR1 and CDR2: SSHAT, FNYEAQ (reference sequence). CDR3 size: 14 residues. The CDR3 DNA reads TGTGCTAGCAGCTTCCCAGGGGTACAAGAGACCCAGTACTTC. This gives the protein CASSFPGVQETQYF.

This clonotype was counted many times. Here the CDR3 DNA reads TGTGCCAGCAGGCCCGACTCCGGGACGAAAAGGAATAGCAATCAGCCCCAGCATTTT. Amino acids: CASRPDSGTKRNSNQPQHF. The chain employs TRBV28 and TRBJ1-5, with D possibly being TRBD1 (5 bases). This CDR3 comprises 19 residues. The germline V gene has CDR1 MDHEN and CDR2 SYDVKM. V dropped 6 bases and J dropped 0 bases, with 24 bases sitting between them.

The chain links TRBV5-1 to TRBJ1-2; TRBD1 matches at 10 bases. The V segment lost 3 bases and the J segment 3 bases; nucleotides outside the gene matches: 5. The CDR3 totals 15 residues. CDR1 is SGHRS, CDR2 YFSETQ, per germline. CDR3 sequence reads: CASSSSGTGDYGYTF. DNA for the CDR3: TGCGCCAGCAGCTCCTCCGGGACAGGGGACTATGGCTACACCTTC.

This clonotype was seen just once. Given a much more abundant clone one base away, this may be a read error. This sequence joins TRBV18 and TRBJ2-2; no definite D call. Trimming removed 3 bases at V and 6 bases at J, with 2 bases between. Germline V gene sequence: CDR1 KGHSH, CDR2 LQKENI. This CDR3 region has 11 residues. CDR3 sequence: CASSPAGELFF. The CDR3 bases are TGTGCCAGCTCACCGGCCGGGGAGCTGTTTTTT.

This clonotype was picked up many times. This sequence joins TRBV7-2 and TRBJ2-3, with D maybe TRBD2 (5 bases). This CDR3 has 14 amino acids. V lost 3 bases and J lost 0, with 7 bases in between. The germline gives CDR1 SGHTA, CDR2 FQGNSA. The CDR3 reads CASSLGASTDTQYF. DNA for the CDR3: TGTGCCAGCAGCTTGGGAGCTAGCACAGATACGCAGTATTTT.

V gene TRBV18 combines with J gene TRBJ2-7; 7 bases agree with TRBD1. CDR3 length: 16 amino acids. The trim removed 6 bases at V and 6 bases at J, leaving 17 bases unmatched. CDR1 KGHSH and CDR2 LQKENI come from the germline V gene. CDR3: CASSKELVQGMIEQYF. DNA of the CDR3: TGTGCCAGCTCCAAAGAGTTAGTACAGGGGATGATCGAGCAGTACTTC.

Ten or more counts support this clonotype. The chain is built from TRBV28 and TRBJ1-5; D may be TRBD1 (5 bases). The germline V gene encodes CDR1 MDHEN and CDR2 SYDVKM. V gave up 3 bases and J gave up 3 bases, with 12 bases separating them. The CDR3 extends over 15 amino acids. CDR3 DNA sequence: TGTGCCAGCAGTTTCTGGGGCAGATTCAATCAGCCCCAGCATTTT. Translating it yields CASSFWGRFNQPQHF.

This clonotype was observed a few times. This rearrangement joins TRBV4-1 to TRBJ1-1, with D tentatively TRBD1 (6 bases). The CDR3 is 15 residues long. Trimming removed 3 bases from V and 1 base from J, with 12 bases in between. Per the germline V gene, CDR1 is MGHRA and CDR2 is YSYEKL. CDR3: CASSHTGQRNTEAFF. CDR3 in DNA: TGCGCCAGCAGCCACACAGGACAGAGGAACACTGAAGCTTTCTTT.

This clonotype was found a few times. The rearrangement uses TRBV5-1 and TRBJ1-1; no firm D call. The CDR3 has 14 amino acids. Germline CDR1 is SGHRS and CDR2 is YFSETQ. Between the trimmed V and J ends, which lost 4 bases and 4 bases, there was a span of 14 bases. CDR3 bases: TGCGCCAGCAGCGACCCGGTGATTGGCACTGAAGCTTTCTTT. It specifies CASSDPVIGTEAFF.